The present entry profiles one T cell receptor beta chain with its context. The trim removed 7 bases at V and 0 bases at J, leaving 1 base unmatched. CDR1 and CDR2 from the germline V gene are MGHRA and YSYEKL. The CDR3 is 13 amino acids. The source of the sample is a study of blood T cell repertoires in COVID-19. For the study at large: There were acute and convalescent COVID-19 samples, and they came from the United States, Italy and Spain. Nucleic acid was either cDNA or gDNA, and it came from T cells, B-cell-depleted T cells, or PBMCs.

Per the original methods: Amplification from reference gene primers served as the basis for estimated nucleated cell counts. Data came from immunoSEQ multiplex PCR; TCRdb stores just in-frame clones and leaves some out. The D gene and trimming were derived from the DNA, and the V and J assignments and clone size from that table. The sample records 250,000 to 350,000 clones, more than 70% being singletons. The sequencing sample was made of peripheral blood. The chain is built from TRBV4-1 and TRBJ2-3, with TRBD1 matching 7 bases. The receptor comes from a woman aged 45-65 years who had recovered from COVID-19. The CDR3 DNA follows: TGCGCCAGCAAGGGACAGAGCACAGATACGCAGTATTTT. Protein product: CASKGQSTDTQYF.